The following is a TCR beta chain sequence with its context. Study processing details: For nucleated cells, counts were estimated from reference gene primer amplification. The assay was immunoSEQ multiplex PCR, and TCRdb's table has in-frame clones only and misses some. The V and J calls and clone size are taken from that table; D and trimming were inferred from the DNA. Seen here are about 120,000 clones, over 75% observed once, and the top ten hold roughly 17%. Trimming left V 1 base short and J 0 bases short, with 19 bases between. Germline V gene sequence: CDR1 LGHNA, CDR2 YNFKEQ. This CDR3 has 18 amino acids. The record originates from a study of blood T cell repertoires in COVID-19. Overall study: Sites in the United States, Italy and Spain provided acute and convalescent COVID-19 samples. Sources were T cells, B-cell-depleted T cells, or PBMCs; the material itself was cDNA or gDNA.

The sequenced sample was peripheral blood. The rearrangement links TRBV4-2 to TRBJ2-7; D remains ambiguous. This receptor was obtained from a woman of 80 years or more with active or convalescent COVID-19. The CDR3 spells CASSQGAAFTVVSYEQYF. The CDR3 coding sequence is TGTGCCAGCAGCCAAGGGGCCGCTTTCACAGTCGTCTCCTACGAGCAGTACTTC.